These 25 T cell receptor beta chains share one sample of origin, sequenced in a study of blood T cell repertoires in COVID-19. TCRdb's copy holds only in-frame clones and misses some; the assay was immunoSEQ multiplex PCR. The table lists 650,000 to 800,000 clones, 85% to 90% of them singletons. The sample consisted of peripheral blood. These receptors all stem from a woman aged 18-29 years with acute or convalescent COVID-19.

The V and J genes are TRBV3-1 (or the pseudogene TRBV3-2) and TRBJ1-1; maybe TRBD1 (5 bases). Trimming left V 3 bases short and J 6 bases short, with 11 bases between. Looked up from germline, CDR1 is LGHDT and CDR2 is YNNKEL (reference sequence). The CDR3 has 13 amino acids. This CDR3 is CASSHAGGPEAFF. CDR3 DNA sequence: TGTGCCAGCAGCCACGCGGGGGGACCTGAAGCTTTCTTT.

The rearrangement uses TRBV2 and TRBJ1-1, with 8 bases identical to TRBD1. Germline assignment: CDR1 SNHLY and CDR2 FYNNEI. The CDR3 runs to 16 residues. Losses at the gene ends were 6 bases for V and 1 base for J; bases not matched to a gene: 10. The CDR3 is CASRSVQGQGNTEAFF. The DNA for the CDR3 is TGTGCCAGCAGGTCCGTTCAAGGACAGGGGAACACTGAAGCTTTCTTT.

The chain joins TRBV6-1 to TRBJ2-3, with D perhaps matching TRBD2 (7 bases). Germline V gene data show CDR1 as MNHNS and CDR2 as SASEGT. The CDR3 loop spans 18 amino acids. Trimming stripped 4 bases from V and 0 bases from J, with 20 bases between. CDR3 in amino acids: CASSGGGAGPHSTDTQYF. CDR3 bases: TGTGCCAGCAGTGGGGGGGGCGCGGGGCCTCATAGCACAGATACGCAGTATTTT.

This clone has only a few counts. The chain couples TRBV25-1 to TRBJ1-3, with a possible D match to TRBD1 (5 bases). CDR3 length equals 15 residues. Trimming stripped 2 bases from V and 3 bases from J, with 11 bases between. Per the germline V gene, CDR1 is MGHDK and CDR2 is SYGVNS. The CDR3, as DNA: TGTGCCAGCAGTGAAGCCAGGGTCGATGGAAACACCATATATTTT. Its protein is CASSEARVDGNTIYF.

This rearrangement joins TRBV6-5 to TRBJ2-7; TRBD2 agrees at 13 bases. The V segment lost 6 bases and the J segment 7 bases; nucleotides outside the gene matches: 9. The CDR3 spans 15 residues. The germline CDR1 and CDR2 sequences are MNHEY and SVGAGI. The DNA for the CDR3 is TGTGCCAGCAGCGCGACTAGCGGGGGGCGAGATGAGCAGTACTTC. Encoded protein: CASSATSGGRDEQYF.

This sequence joins TRBV13 and TRBJ2-3; 15 positions agree with TRBD2. The germline CDR1 and CDR2 sequences are PRHDT and FYEKMQ (reference sequence). CDR3 length: 20 residues. J lost 1 base, V lost 0 bases, and 8 bases had no gene match. The CDR3 DNA sequence: TGTGCCAGCAGCTTAGGAGTAGGACTAGCGGGGGGGCGGCGCACAGATACGCAGTATTTT. Translation gives CASSLGVGLAGGRRTDTQYF.

This chain joins TRBV4-1 and TRBJ2-7; D unresolved. Trimming removed 1 base from V and 1 base from J, with 11 bases in between. Germline V gene lookup returns CDR1 MGHRA and CDR2 YSYEKL. The CDR3 has 15 residues. The chain's CDR3 is CASSQGLGGSYEQYF. In DNA form, the CDR3 reads TGCGCCAGCAGCCAAGGGCTAGGTGGATCCTACGAGCAGTACTTC.

V and J are TRBV18 and TRBJ1-5, with D uncertain. The CDR3 has 13 amino acids. The V gene lost 4 bases and the J gene lost 9 bases, with 13 bases spanning the gap. Germline V gene sequence: CDR1 KGHSH, CDR2 LQKENI. The DNA for the CDR3 is TGTGCCAGCTCACTTGATAAGGGAGCGCCCCAGCATTTT. This sequence encodes CASSLDKGAPQHF.

This clone was observed a single time. V is TRBV5-1 and J is TRBJ2-2; maybe TRBD2 (6 bases). This CDR3 has 15 residues. In germline, CDR1 is SGHRS, CDR2 YFSETQ. Trimming stripped 0 bases from V and 5 bases from J, with 11 bases between. The CDR3 DNA is TGCGCCAGCAGCTTGGGGGACTTCGGTACCGGGGAGCTGTTTTTT. The encoded protein is CASSLGDFGTGELFF.

The V call is TRBV6-6, the J call TRBJ1-2; D remains unclear. The CDR3 contains 13 residues. V lost 4 bases and J 1 base, leaving 7 bases between the germline ends. Germline CDR1 MNHNY, CDR2 SVGAGI (reference sequence). CDR3 sequence: CASSLRVNYGYTF. The CDR3 coding sequence is TGTGCCAGCAGTTTGAGGGTTAACTATGGCTACACCTTC.

The chain is built from TRBV24-1 and TRBJ2-1; D might be TRBD2 (7 bases). Germline loops: CDR1 KGHDR, CDR2 SFDVKD. This CDR3 has 16 amino acids. The V end was cut by 2 bases, the J end by 9 bases, with 19 bases between. CDR3 sequence: CATSDYRGAGVGEQFF. The DNA for the CDR3 is TGTGCCACCAGTGATTATCGGGGGGCAGGTGTGGGTGAGCAGTTCTTC.

This chain connects TRBV3-1 (or the pseudogene TRBV3-2) to TRBJ2-5; D is unresolved. Trimming stripped 0 bases from V and 5 bases from J, with 4 bases between. The CDR3 loop spans 12 amino acids. Germline-derived CDR1 and CDR2 are LGHDT and YNNKEL (reference sequence). CDR3 bases: TGTGCCAGCAGCCAAGAGAGCGAGACCCAGTACTTC. Its protein is CASSQESETQYF.

The chain has TRBV24-1 and TRBJ1-1; maybe TRBD1 (5 bases). Germline V CDR1 and CDR2: KGHDR, SFDVKD. This CDR3 is 14 amino acids long. The germline V and J ends were trimmed by 5 bases and 6 bases, with 15 bases remaining between them. CDR3 nucleotide sequence: TGTGCCACCAGTGGTGCCAGCGCGGGGGCTGAAGCTTTCTTT. It is translated as CATSGASAGAEAFF.

This rearrangement joins TRBV6-5 to TRBJ1-1, with TRBD1 matching over 8 bases. Germline V lookup: CDR1 MNHEY, CDR2 SVGAGI. There are 15 residues in the CDR3. V shed 6 bases, J shed 3 bases, and the junction held 9 bases outside the gene matches. The CDR3 bases are TGTGCCAGCAGGACCGGGGACAGGTCTGACACTGAAGCTTTCTTT. Protein product: CASRTGDRSDTEAFF.

V and J are TRBV9 and TRBJ2-3, with TRBD1 matching over 9 bases. The trim removed 4 bases at V and 4 bases at J, leaving 10 bases unmatched. CDR1 and CDR2 (germline): SGDLS, YYNGEE. This CDR3 region has 16 residues. The CDR3 loop reads CASSNRDRVFADTQYF. In nucleotides, the CDR3 is TGTGCCAGCAGCAACCGGGACAGGGTGTTCGCAGATACGCAGTATTTT.

The genes are TRBV6-5 and TRBJ2-1; D is unresolved. The ends were cut back, 6 bases at V and 0 bases at J, with 12 bases in the middle. The CDR3 length is 15 residues. Germline assignment: CDR1 MNHEY and CDR2 SVGAGI. The CDR3 protein is CASRLTVNSYNEQFF. The DNA of the CDR3 is TGTGCCAGCAGGCTGACTGTAAACTCCTACAATGAGCAGTTCTTC.

The chain uses TRBV2 and TRBJ1-3; 11 bases line up with TRBD1. CDR1 SNHLY and CDR2 FYNNEI come from the germline V gene. The CDR3 has 15 amino acids. J gave up 4 bases and V 8 bases, and 7 bases lay outside the gene matches. The CDR3 bases are TGTGCCAGCTGGCAGGACAGGGGGCTCGGAAACACCATATATTTT. It yields the protein CASWQDRGLGNTIYF.

This sequence joins TRBV5-5 and TRBJ2-3; 10 positions match TRBD1. The germline V gene has CDR1 SGHKS and CDR2 YYEKEE (reference sequence). V lost 4 bases and J lost 6; bases outside the gene matches: 11. The CDR3 sequence is 16 residues long. CDR3 region: CASSPPSTGGADTQYF. In DNA, the CDR3 is TGTGCCAGCAGCCCTCCGTCGACAGGGGGCGCGGATACGCAGTATTTT.

This sequence joins TRBV2 and TRBJ2-7; 10 nucleotides align to TRBD1. J was trimmed by 2 bases and V by 6 bases; bases with no gene match: 7. Germline CDR1 SNHLY, CDR2 FYNNEI. The CDR3 consists of 15 residues. In DNA, the CDR3 is TGTGCCAGCAGAGAGACGGACAGGGGGGCCTACGAGCAGTACTTC. Protein sequence: CASRETDRGAYEQYF.

The CDR3 region is CASNRVPTEAFF. As DNA, the CDR3 is TGTGCCAGCAACAGGGTCCCCACTGAAGCTTTCTTT. V gene TRBV12-3 or TRBV12-4 combines with J gene TRBJ1-1; D may be TRBD1 (6 bases). Trimming left V 7 bases short and J 4 bases short, with 10 bases between. CDR3 size: 12 residues.

The V gene is TRBV18, the J gene TRBJ1-2, with 9 bases that match TRBD1. With 5 bases clipped from V and 6 bases from J, the junction kept 7 bases outside the gene matches. Looked up from germline, CDR1 is KGHSH and CDR2 is LQKENI. The CDR3 is 14 residues long. The CDR3 loop reads CASSAGQGINGYTF. The CDR3 DNA is TGTGCCAGCTCAGCGGGACAGGGAATCAATGGCTACACCTTC. Complete variable domain (other parts from reference TRBV18 and TRBJ1-2): NAGVMQNPRHLVRRRGQEARLRCSPMKGHSHVYWYRQLPEEGLKFMVYLQKENIIDESGMPKERFSAEFPKEGPSILRIQQVVRGDSAAYFCASSAGQGINGYTFGSGTRLTVV.

The V call is TRBV19, the J call TRBJ1-4; D not resolved. CDR3 size: 14 residues. Trimming removed 1 base at V and 8 bases at J, with 11 bases between. Germline V gene sequence: CDR1 LNHDA, CDR2 SQIVND (reference sequence). This CDR3 reads CASSIGEVGEKLFF. The CDR3 DNA reads as TGTGCCAGTAGTATAGGGGAGGTTGGGGAAAAACTGTTTTTT.

This clone was recorded only once. The chain combines TRBV25-1 with TRBJ2-2; TRBD1 agrees at 7 bases. Per germline, CDR1 MGHDK and CDR2 SYGVNS. J was trimmed by 6 bases and V by 3 bases; bases with no gene match: 7. This CDR3 comprises 15 residues. Here the CDR3 DNA reads TGTGCCAGCAGTGACCGACAGGGTAGAGCCGGGGAGCTGTTTTTT. This gives the protein CASSDRQGRAGELFF. Filled out from reference TRBV25-1 and TRBJ2-2, the complete variable domain reads EADIYQTPRYLVIGTGKKITLECSQTMGHDKMYWYQQDPGMELHLIHYSYGVNSTEKGDLSSESTVSRIRTEHFPLTLESARPSHTSQYLCASSDRQGRAGELFFGEGSRLTVL.

This clone showed up just once. The chain employs TRBV7-9 and TRBJ1-4; 10 nucleotides align to TRBD1. After removal of 3 bases from V and 5 bases from J, the junction contained 3 bases not matched to a gene. This CDR3 comprises 15 residues. CDR1 and CDR2 from the germline V gene are SEHNR and FQNEAQ (reference sequence). Here the CDR3 reads CASSFVGQGNEKLFF. The CDR3, as DNA: TGTGCCAGCAGCTTCGTGGGACAGGGGAATGAAAAACTGTTTTTT. The variable domain in full, with the rest retrieved from reference TRBV7-9 and TRBJ1-4, is DTGVSQNPRHKITKRGQNVTFRCDPISEHNRLYWYRQTLGQGPEFLTYFQNEAQLEKSRLLSDRFSAERPKGSFSTLEIQRTEQGDSAMYLCASSFVGQGNEKLFFGSGTQLSVL.

The chain joins TRBV9 to TRBJ2-7, with D tentatively TRBD1 (6 bases). V gave up 0 bases and J gave up 2 bases, with 12 bases separating them. The germline V gene has CDR1 SGDLS and CDR2 YYNGEE. This CDR3 spans 15 amino acids. The CDR3 coding sequence is TGTGCCAGCAGCGTAGAACAGGGACGCGCCTACGAGCAGTACTTC. Translation: CASSVEQGRAYEQYF. The full variable domain, in which reference TRBV9 and TRBJ2-7 provide the parts outside the CDR3, is DSGVTQTPKHLITATGQRVTLRCSPRSGDLSVYWYQQSLDQGLQFLIQYYNGEERAKGNILERFSAQQFPDLHSELNLSSLELGDSALYFCASSVEQGRAYEQYFGPGTRLTVT.